A selection of T cell receptor beta chains follows, all from one sample in a study of glioma-infiltrating T cells. TCRdb redid the calling of the multiplex PCR reads with MiXCR, one entry per CDR3 protein. The repertoire has about 400,000 distinct CDR3 sequences, roughly two fifths of them found once; the top ten carry approximately 12%. Sequenced sample: glioma tissue, nonneoplastic brain tissue, or PBMCs (not recorded which). The receptors originated from a human donor with low-grade glioma or glioblastoma, undergoing nonglioma brain surgery, or in good health (not recorded which). Both conserved end residues are part of each CDR3. Each record gives: D gene, V gene, J gene, clone size, CDR3 DNA, CDR3 protein. D genes are given only for firm matches. Size tells how often a clone was seen (once, few, many) or the class of an expanded clone, and some rows leave it out.

>TRBD1|TRBV28|TRBJ1-2|few
TGTGCCAGCAGATTACAGGGGACGAACTATGGCTACACCTTC
CASRLQGTNYGYTF
>-|TRBV27|TRBJ2-2|many
TGTGCCAGCAGTCGTCCCGGGATAGGCCTCACCGGGGAGCTGTTTTTT
CASSRPGIGLTGELFF
>TRBD1|TRBV20-1|TRBJ2-7|-
TGCAGTGGAACCACCGGGACAGGGTCCTACGAGCAGTACTTC
CSGTTGTGSYEQYF
>TRBD2|TRBV3-1|TRBJ2-1|few
TGTGCCAGCAGCCAAGAGAGTAGCGGGATTGAGCAGTTCTTC
CASSQESSGIEQFF
>-|TRBV27|TRBJ1-1|many
TGTGCCAGCAGTTTAGGGGGTGCCCTCTTCACTGAAGCTTTCTTT
CASSLGGALFTEAFF
>-|TRBV20-1|TRBJ2-1|few
TGCAGTGCTAGACCGGGGCAGGGTGCCAATGAGCAGTTCTTC
CSARPGQGANEQFF
>TRBD2|TRBV28|TRBJ2-3|-
TGTGCCAGCAGTTTAAGAGGGAGCGGGAGGGCAGATACGCAGTATTTT
CASSLRGSGRADTQYF
>TRBD1|TRBV29-1|TRBJ1-2|-
TGCAGCGTTTCGACAGGGCAAGGCTACACCTTC
CSVSTGQGYTF
>-|TRBV5-4|TRBJ1-1|-
TGTGCCAGCATCTCGGGACGGGGAAACACTGAAGCTTTCTTT
CASISGRGNTEAFF
>-|TRBV28|TRBJ2-2|-
TGTGCCAGCAGGGCACAGGGCCCAACCCATAAGAACACCGGGGAGCTGTTTTTT
CASRAQGPTHKNTGELFF
>TRBD1|TRBV13|TRBJ2-7|-
TGTGCCAGCAGCGTAGGCGGACAGGGGGTGTACGAGCAGTACTTC
CASSVGGQGVYEQYF
>-|TRBV28|TRBJ2-7|many
TGTGCCAGCAGCCCTTTAGGCTACGAGCAGTACTTC
CASSPLGYEQYF
>-|TRBV28|TRBJ2-7|-
TGTGCCTGCAGTTTAACGGCTAGACCCTACGAGCAGTACTTC
CACSLTARPYEQYF
>-|TRBV15|TRBJ2-1|-
TGTGCCACCAGCACCGGCGCAGTGCGGGGAGGCTCCTACAATGAGCAGTTCTTC
CATSTGAVRGGSYNEQFF
>-|TRBV28|TRBJ2-1|many
TGTGCCAGCATCACGGTGGGGTGGCCCTACAATGAGCAGTTCTTC
CASITVGWPYNEQFF
>-|TRBV28|TRBJ1-1|many
TGTGCCAGCAGTTCAACAAGTTCTGAAGCTTTCTTT
CASSSTSSEAFF
>-|TRBV4-1|TRBJ1-2|few
TGCGCCAGCAGCCAAGACCTTATTTTCTATGGCTACACCTTC
CASSQDLIFYGYTF
>-|TRBV7-9|TRBJ2-1|-
TGTGCCAGCAGCTTAGGTTCGGCGGGTCGCTACAATGAGCAGTTCTTC
CASSLGSAGRYNEQFF
>TRBD1|TRBV7-9|TRBJ2-2|few
TGTGCCAGCAGCATCGACAGGGGGCCAACCGGGGAGCTGTTTTTT
CASSIDRGPTGELFF
>-|TRBV20-1|TRBJ2-5|-
TGCAGTGCTAGACTTTTCCAAGAGACCCAGTACTTC
CSARLFQETQYF
>TRBD1|TRBV7-6|TRBJ2-1|-
TGTGCCAGCAGCTCGACAGGGGGCGTAAGCTCCTACAATGAGCAGTTCTTC
CASSSTGGVSSYNEQFF
>-|TRBV20-1|TRBJ1-1|many
TGCAGTGCTAGAGGCCTGAACACTGAAGCTTTCTTT
CSARGLNTEAFF
>TRBD1|TRBV12-3/TRBV12-4|TRBJ1-1|-
TGTGCCAGCAGTCTTCAGGGGGCCGGAGCTTTCTTT
CASSLQGAGAFF
>-|TRBV7-2|TRBJ1-2|-
TGTGCCAGCAGCCTAGGAAAAGGGGTAAACTATGGCTACACCTTC
CASSLGKGVNYGYTF
>-|TRBV7-9|TRBJ2-7|-
TGTGCCAGCAGTTCGGACAGCGGAGAGCAGCACTTC
CASSSDSGEQHF
>-|TRBV11-2|TRBJ2-3|once
TGTGCCAGCAGCTCTTACATAGATACGCAGTATTTT
CASSSYIDTQYF
>-|TRBV20-1|TRBJ2-7|-
TGCAGTGTTACTGTGGGGGACTCCTACGAGCAGTACTTC
CSVTVGDSYEQYF
>-|TRBV7-6|TRBJ2-5|-
TGTGCCAGCAGCTTAGACAGGGTAGAGACCCAGTACTTC
CASSLDRVETQYF
>-|TRBV27|TRBJ2-7|-
TGTGCCAGCAGTTTAGTTGGGATTAGCGGAGCCTCCTGCGAGCAGTACTTC
CASSLVGISGASCEQYF
>-|TRBV28|TRBJ2-7|-
TGTGCCAGCAGCTTGGACGACCCGACCTACGAGCAGTACTTC
CASSLDDPTYEQYF
>-|TRBV28|TRBJ2-7|-
TGTGCCAGCAGTTTAATCGAACAGGTTCAGGGCCAGTACTTC
CASSLIEQVQGQYF
>-|TRBV4-1|TRBJ1-2|-
TGCGCCAGCAGCCACAGCAGGGAATTGAGCTATGGCTACACCTTC
CASSHSRELSYGYTF
>-|TRBV20-1|TRBJ2-7|-
TGCAGTGCTAGAGATCGGTCGCAGGGGATTGGCGAGAAGTACTTC
CSARDRSQGIGEKYF
>-|TRBV10-3|TRBJ1-5|-
TGTGCCATCAGTGTAAATCCCGTTGGGGACAATCAGCCCCAGCATTTT
CAISVNPVGDNQPQHF
>-|TRBV6-4|TRBJ1-1|-
TGTGCCAGCAACCTAGGGGCCACTGAAGCTTCCTTT
CASNLGATEASF
>-|TRBV20-1|TRBJ2-2|many
TGCAGTGCTTTCACCGGGGAGCTGTTTTTT
CSAFTGELFF
>-|TRBV6-2/TRBV6-3|TRBJ2-5|few
TGTGCCAGCATTTCCAGGATGAGAGACGAGACCCAGTACTTC
CASISRMRDETQYF
>TRBD1|TRBV18|TRBJ2-5|-
TGTGCCAGCTCACCACGAGGGGGCGAGACCCAGTACTTC
CASSPRGGETQYF
>-|TRBV2|TRBJ1-2|few
TGTGCCAGCAGTGAACAGAACTATGGCTACACCTTC
CASSEQNYGYTF